The rows below give T cell receptor beta chains drawn from one sample of a study of T cells in localized non-small cell lung cancer. Sequenced by immunoSEQ multiplex PCR; TCRdb stores in-frame clones only, minus some. In the table there are some 52,000 clones, over 70% of which are singletons. Here the sequenced sample was PBMCs, taken before any cancer treatment. These receptors originate from a woman aged 35 to 69 with stage II lung adenocarcinoma. The CDR3 runs from the conserved cysteine through the conserved F or W. A D gene is named only where the DNA matches it firmly.

TRBJ1-5,TRBV6-1,NA,CASIPRGNQPQHF
TRBJ2-1,TRBV2,TRBD2,CASRTAGGNNEQFF
TRBJ1-2,TRBV9,NA,CASSVGGGSYGYTF
TRBJ2-5,TRBV5-1,NA,CASSQQETQYF
TRBJ2-1,TRBV7-7,NA,CASSAGTLSYNEQFF
TRBJ2-2,TRBV6-4,NA,CASSLSNTGELFF
TRBJ1-5,TRBV19,NA,CASSILADQPQHF
TRBJ2-3,TRBV7-3,NA,CASSLNYQTDTQYF
TRBJ1-4,TRBV5-5,NA,CASSLMWWGEKLFF
TRBJ2-7,TRBV25-1,NA,CASSEEGQKDISYEQYF
TRBJ1-4,TRBV6-5,NA,CASRVGEKLFF
TRBJ2-2,TRBV6-5,NA,CASKLGWHTGELFF
TRBJ2-6,TRBV7-2,NA,CASRHPGRANLSGANVLTF
TRBJ1-5,TRBV28,TRBD1,CASRRTSRTGPIGNQPQHF
TRBJ2-1,TRBV7-9,NA,CASSSQGYNEQFF
TRBJ2-7,TRBV2,NA,CASRTPWGAGLEQYF
TRBJ1-5,TRBV10-3,NA,CAISESNPGAGQPQHF
TRBJ1-5,TRBV6-6,NA,CASSYYGDQPQHF
TRBJ1-3,TRBV29-1,TRBD1,CSVGGTGSGNTIYF
TRBJ2-2,TRBV6-1,NA,CASRGSLNTGELFF
TRBJ2-3,TRBV4-3,NA,CASSQGSGEIDTQYF
TRBJ1-6,TRBV5-1,NA,CASAGGIYNSPLHF
TRBJ2-3,TRBV21-1,NA,CASSKVKRGDPLDTQYF
TRBJ1-6,TRBV27,TRBD1,CASRQGQGSPLHF
TRBJ1-2,TRBV5-1,TRBD1,CASSLVSQGGIMTF
TRBJ1-5,TRBV5-1,NA,CASSQIADGSNQPQHF
TRBJ1-1,TRBV2,NA,CASSGDGGRWKAFF
TRBJ2-1,TRBV5-1,TRBD2,CASSLVRGSYNEQFF
TRBJ1-1,TRBV28,NA,CASSLGQNTEAFF
TRBJ1-4,TRBV7-9,NA,CASSPGRNEKLFF
TRBJ2-5,TRBV7-2,TRBD1,CASSLAFNRGETQYF
TRBJ2-2,TRBV11-3,NA,CASSPPDRPTGELFF
TRBJ1-5,TRBV7-9,NA,CASSLRGGGNQPQHF
TRBJ2-5,TRBV9,TRBD1,CASSPRDRLSETQYF
TRBJ1-6,TRBV4-2,TRBD1,CASSQERGQFNSPLHF
TRBJ1-1,TRBV18,NA,CASSEGVPEAFF
TRBJ2-3,TRBV7-2,TRBD2,CASSLGLAGVYTQYF
TRBJ2-3,TRBV11-2,NA,CASSLGRGRSGKADTQYF
TRBJ1-5,TRBV28,NA,CASSLRAGGNQPQHF
TRBJ1-2,TRBV30,NA,CAWSWGGEEGYTF
TRBJ1-4,TRBV7-9,NA,CASSAGQKNEKLFF
TRBJ1-5,TRBV2,TRBD1,CASSPGQRTPQHF
TRBJ1-5,TRBV19,NA,CASSNEGGGRPQHF
TRBJ2-5,TRBV5-1,NA,CASSGTSQETQYF
TRBJ2-1,TRBV5-4,TRBD1,CASSFLDRADEQFF
TRBJ2-5,TRBV4-1,NA,CASSQVFPNIDIQETQYF